The 7 T cell receptor beta chains reported below all come from one sample, sequenced in a study of naive and memory T cell subsets. Two oligonucleotides, mixed equimolar, formed the beta constant-region primer covering TRBC1 and TRBC2. TCRdb recomputed calls from the UMI-ligation and nested PCR reads with MiXCR, one row per CDR3 protein. The sample comprises around 160,000 distinct CDR3 sequences, over 15% of which are singletons, and approximately 0.13% rests with the top ten. The sequenced sample consisted of naive CD4+ T cells from blood. The receptors shown here come from a human donor in good health.

This clonotype was observed a few times. V gene TRBV7-2 combines with J gene TRBJ1-4, with D uncertain. Germline assignment: CDR1 SGHTA and CDR2 FQGNSA. The CDR3 has 13 residues. With 5 bases removed from V and 0 bases from J, the gap between germline ends came to 4 bases. The CDR3, as DNA: TGTGCCAGCAGCCGGGCAACTAATGAAAAACTGTTTTTT. This codes for CASSRATNEKLFF.

The chain recombines TRBV5-1 with TRBJ2-5, with 10 bases that match TRBD2. Germline lookup yields CDR1 SGHRS and CDR2 YFSETQ. J gave up 0 bases and V 4 bases, and 3 bases lay outside the gene matches. CDR3 size: 15 residues. The CDR3 sequence: CASSPGLADQETQYF. The CDR3, as DNA: TGCGCCAGCAGCCCCGGACTAGCGGACCAAGAGACCCAGTACTTC.

This clonotype has just a few counts. This rearrangement joins TRBV5-5 to TRBJ2-1, with TRBD2 identical over 7 bases. CDR3 length: 15 residues. V lost 4 bases to trimming and J lost 6 bases; unmatched junction nucleotides: 10. The V gene's germline CDR1 is SGHKS and CDR2 YYEKEE (reference sequence). CDR3 sequence: CASSAGAGVPNEQFF. The CDR3 DNA sequence: TGTGCCAGCAGCGCCGGCGCGGGAGTCCCCAATGAGCAGTTCTTC.

This clonotype has only a few counts. The V call is TRBV20-1, the J call TRBJ1-5, with TRBD1 matching over 9 bases. V trimming: 2 bases; J trimming: 1 base; junction bases outside the gene matches: 9. Germline V lookup: CDR1 DFQATT, CDR2 SNEGSKA (reference sequence). This CDR3 contains 17 residues. The CDR3 DNA reads as TGCAGTGCTAGAAACCCGGGACAGGGAGAAAGCAATCAGCCCCAGCATTTT. This codes for CSARNPGQGESNQPQHF.

The sample holds a few counts of this clonotype. The V gene is TRBV20-1, the J gene TRBJ2-1; 11 bases map to TRBD2. Germline CDR1 reads DFQATT; CDR2 reads SNEGSKA (reference sequence). V lost 3 bases to trimming and J lost 7 bases; unmatched junction nucleotides: 11. This CDR3 region has 16 residues. DNA for the CDR3: TGCAGTGCTAGCTCCGCGAGACTAGCGGGACTTAATGAGCAGTTCTTC. This translates into CSASSARLAGLNEQFF.

The chain is built from TRBV12-3 or TRBV12-4 and TRBJ2-7; D is undetermined. This CDR3 spans 14 amino acids. The V and J ends lost 6 bases and 3 bases respectively, with 15 bases between them. The CDR3 DNA is TGTGCCAGCAGCCCCGGGCAGAGAGACTACGAGCAGTACTTC. Its translation: CASSPGQRDYEQYF.

V gene TRBV11-2 combines with J gene TRBJ2-1; 14 bases are shared with TRBD2. The germline V gene has CDR1 SGHAT and CDR2 FQNNGV. The length of the CDR3 is 16 residues. Germline trimming cut 4 bases from V and 7 bases from J; bases unmatched to any gene: 6. The chain's CDR3 is CASSSGGTSGSNEQFF. The CDR3 DNA is TGTGCCAGCAGCTCGGGCGGGACTAGCGGGAGTAATGAGCAGTTCTTC.